These 29 T cell receptor beta chains were sequenced from one sample in a study of cytomegalovirus exposure and HLA in healthy donors. In the PCR, 60 Vbeta and 13 Jbeta primers were used. The table came from immunoSEQ multiplex PCR; TCRdb's copy has only in-frame clones and leaves some out. The sample includes 200,000 to 250,000 clones, roughly 80% of them seen just once. Sequenced material: PBMCs. These receptors came from a man between 40 and 49 years old in good health and CMV-seronegative.

The chain recombines TRBV7-9 with TRBJ2-7; 10 bases agree with TRBD1. The CDR3 extends over 15 amino acids. CDR1 SEHNR and CDR2 FQNEAQ come from the germline V gene (reference sequence). The V segment lost 4 bases and the J segment 1 base; nucleotides outside the gene matches: 4. The DNA of the CDR3 is TGTGCCAGCAGCTCCGGGGACAGGGGATCCTACGAGCAGTACTTC. Translated: CASSSGDRGSYEQYF.

J is TRBJ1-3 and V is TRBV5-8; a possible D gene is TRBD1 (5 bases). Trimming took off 0 bases at V and 4 bases at J, with 11 bases between the two ends. The CDR3 consists of 15 residues. Germline V gene lookup returns CDR1 SGHTS and CDR2 YDEGEE. In DNA, the CDR3 is TGTGCCAGCAGCTTGGCCCAGGGTCTAGGAAACACCATATATTTT. It encodes CASSLAQGLGNTIYF.

CDR3: CASSYPGGERNQPQHF. The CDR3 DNA is TGTGCCAGCAGTTATCCGGGGGGAGAGCGCAATCAGCCCCAGCATTTT. The rearrangement links TRBV6-5 to TRBJ1-5, with D perhaps TRBD1 (5 bases). The CDR3 is made up of 16 amino acids. Trimming left V 3 bases short and J 2 bases short, with 14 bases between. The V gene's germline CDR1 is MNHEY and CDR2 SVGAGI.

This clone has a handful of counts. V usage is TRBV30 and J usage is TRBJ1-3, with no clear D. Germline V lookup: CDR1 GTSNPN, CDR2 SVGIG (reference sequence). CDR3 length equals 12 residues. The germline V and J ends were trimmed by 5 bases and 0 bases, with 5 bases remaining between them. The CDR3 DNA reads as TGTGCCTGGCAGAACTCTGGAAACACCATATATTTT. This sequence encodes CAWQNSGNTIYF.

V is TRBV5-1 and J is TRBJ1-1; D ambiguous. From germline, CDR1 is SGHRS and CDR2 YFSETQ. The V gene lost 0 bases and the J gene lost 1 base, with 7 bases spanning the gap. The length of the CDR3 is 14 residues. The CDR3 spells CASSLENGNTEAFF. The CDR3 DNA follows: TGCGCCAGCAGCTTGGAAAACGGGAACACTGAAGCTTTCTTT. Using reference TRBV5-1 and TRBJ1-1 for the parts outside the CDR3, the full variable domain is KAGVTQTPRYLIKTRGQQVTLSCSPISGHRSVSWYQQTPGQGLQFLFEYFSETQRNKGNFPGRFSGRQFSNSRSEMNVSTLELGDSALYLCASSLENGNTEAFFGQGTRLTVV.

CDR3 bases: TGTGCCAGTAGTATTTGGGGCGCGAACACCGGGGAGCTGTTTTTT. Residues: CASSIWGANTGELFF. The rearrangement joins TRBV19 to TRBJ2-2, with D tentatively TRBD1 (5 bases). The CDR3 is 15 residues long. The V gene's germline CDR1 is LNHDA and CDR2 SQIVND (reference sequence). V was clipped by 3 bases and J by 0 bases, with 8 bases between them. The full variable domain, in which reference TRBV19 and TRBJ2-2 provide the parts outside the CDR3, is DGGITQSPKYLFRKEGQNVTLSCEQNLNHDAMYWYRQDPGQGLRLIYYSQIVNDFQKGDIAEGYSVSREKKESFPLTVTSAQKNPTAFYLCASSIWGANTGELFFGEGSRLTVL.

The gene calls are TRBV18 and TRBJ2-7, with a tentative D call TRBD1 (5 bases). Germline V gene data show CDR1 as KGHSH and CDR2 as LQKENI. This CDR3 is 14 amino acids long. V was cut by 3 bases and J by 2 bases, with 11 bases left in between. CDR3 loop: CASSPGDRTYEQYF. As DNA, the CDR3 is TGTGCCAGCTCACCGGGCGACAGAACCTACGAGCAGTACTTC.

CDR3 residues: CASSSRGTSGRQGHEQYF. DNA for the CDR3: TGTGCCAGCAGCTCTAGGGGGACCTCGGGCCGACAGGGCCACGAGCAGTACTTC. The chain joins TRBV7-2 to TRBJ2-7, with 7 bases lining up with TRBD1. This CDR3 is 18 amino acids long. V shed 4 bases and J 5 bases; nucleotides not matched to a gene: 20. Germline CDR1 reads SGHTA; CDR2 reads FQGNSA.

The V call is TRBV4-3, the J call TRBJ1-1, with a weak D call TRBD1 (6 bases). CDR1 and CDR2 (germline): LGHNA, YSLEER. V lost 4 bases and J 0 bases, leaving 15 bases between the germline ends. The CDR3 extends over 16 amino acids. CDR3 sequence: CASSLGQTLLNTEAFF. The CDR3, as DNA: TGCGCCAGCAGCCTCGGACAGACTCTGTTGAACACTGAAGCTTTCTTT.

The sample holds one count of this clone. The chain is built from TRBV7-9 and TRBJ2-1, with D possibly being TRBD2 (5 bases). The germline CDR1 and CDR2 sequences are SEHNR and FQNEAQ (reference sequence). The CDR3 covers 16 residues. Trimming left V 2 bases short and J 4 bases short, with 15 bases between. The CDR3 sequence is CASSLLEGVEYNEQFF. DNA for the CDR3: TGTGCCAGCAGCTTACTCGAGGGCGTAGAGTACAATGAGCAGTTCTTC.

The chain uses TRBV7-2 and TRBJ2-5; D unresolved. The germline V and J ends were trimmed by 1 base and 1 base, with 7 bases remaining between them. CDR3 size: 14 residues. Germline V gives CDR1 SGHTA, CDR2 FQGNSA. Here the CDR3 DNA reads TGTGCCAGCAGCTTAGAAACATTCCAAGAGACCCAGTACTTC. Translation gives CASSLETFQETQYF.

J is TRBJ2-7 and V is TRBV18, with a weak D call TRBD1 (6 bases). The CDR3 consists of 11 residues. CDR1 KGHSH and CDR2 LQKENI come from the germline V gene. V was cut by 4 bases and J by 5 bases, with 6 bases left in between. CDR3 DNA: TGTGCCAGCTCACAGGGGGACGAGCAGTACTTC. It yields the protein CASSQGDEQYF. Full variable domain (missing parts from reference TRBV18 and TRBJ2-7): NAGVMQNPRHLVRRRGQEARLRCSPMKGHSHVYWYRQLPEEGLKFMVYLQKENIIDESGMPKERFSAEFPKEGPSILRIQQVVRGDSAAYFCASSQGDEQYFGPGTRLTVT.

This rearrangement joins TRBV5-4 to TRBJ2-3; TRBD2 matches 9 bases. J was trimmed by 5 bases and V by 4 bases; bases with no gene match: 11. The germline V gene has CDR1 SGHNT and CDR2 YYREEE (reference sequence). This CDR3 comprises 16 residues. CDR3 sequence reads: CASSPQVAGGGDTQYF. CDR3 bases: TGTGCCAGCAGCCCGCAAGTTGCGGGAGGGGGAGATACGCAGTATTTT. Full variable domain (rest looked up from reference TRBV5-4 and TRBJ2-3): ETGVTQSPTHLIKTRGQQVTLRCSSQSGHNTVSWYQQALGQGPQFIFQYYREEENGRGNFPPRFSGLQFPNYSSELNVNALELDDSALYLCASSPQVAGGGDTQYFGPGTRLTVL.

J is TRBJ2-3 and V is TRBV7-2, with 12 bases that match TRBD2. The CDR3 runs to 19 residues. CDR1 is SGHTA, CDR2 FQGNSA, per germline. V shed 2 bases, J shed 6 bases, and the junction held 15 bases outside the gene matches. This CDR3 reads CASSLTPRGLAGPTDTQYF. CDR3 DNA sequence: TGTGCCAGCAGCTTAACCCCTCGCGGACTAGCGGGGCCCACCGATACGCAGTATTTT.

The CDR3 region has the DNA TGTGCCATCAGTGAGGGACTTCGGGGTGAAAAACTGTTTTTT. Translated: CAISEGLRGEKLFF. This chain joins TRBV10-3 and TRBJ1-4; D is unclear. CDR3 length: 14 amino acids. The germline V and J ends were trimmed by 2 bases and 7 bases, with 11 bases remaining between them. Germline CDR1 is ENHRY and CDR2 is SYGVKD.

The chain couples TRBV11-2 to TRBJ2-2; D unclear. V gave up 4 bases and J gave up 4 bases, with 7 bases separating them. The V gene's germline CDR1 is SGHAT and CDR2 FQNNGV. The CDR3 sequence is 13 residues long. CDR3 nucleotide sequence: TGTGCCAGCAGCTCGGGTTTCACCGGGGAGCTGTTTTTT. It is translated as CASSSGFTGELFF.

This chain links TRBV7-2 with TRBJ2-7; possible D gene TRBD2, 5 bases. CDR1 and CDR2 from the germline V gene are SGHTA and FQGNSA. This CDR3 region has 13 residues. The V end was cut by 6 bases, the J end by 6 bases, with 15 bases between. The chain's CDR3 is CASSKPGSGEQYF. The CDR3 region has the DNA TGTGCCAGCAGTAAGCCGGGGAGCGGCGAGCAGTACTTC.

V gene TRBV7-9 combines with J gene TRBJ1-2; 7 bases align to TRBD1. V trimming: 5 bases; J trimming: 0 bases; junction bases outside the gene matches: 9. The V gene's germline CDR1 is SEHNR and CDR2 FQNEAQ (reference sequence). The CDR3 runs to 16 residues. The CDR3 region has the DNA TGTGCCAGCAGCAAAGACAGGGATGGAGCTAACTATGGCTACACCTTC. Protein: CASSKDRDGANYGYTF.

The rearrangement links TRBV7-8 to TRBJ1-6; D not certain. CDR3 length: 18 amino acids. V was clipped by 2 bases and J by 5 bases, with 19 bases between them. Germline CDR1 is SGHVS and CDR2 is FQNEAQ. CDR3 amino acids: CASSLLGGSSLNNSPLHF. The CDR3 region has the DNA TGTGCCAGCAGCTTACTTGGCGGATCCTCCCTTAATAATTCACCCCTCCACTTT.

V usage is TRBV5-4 and J usage is TRBJ1-2; 12 bases align to TRBD1. After removal of 0 bases from V and 4 bases from J, the junction contained 4 bases not matched to a gene. CDR1 and CDR2 (germline): SGHNT, YYREEE (reference sequence). The CDR3 extends over 16 amino acids. CDR3 residues: CASSLGGTGGVYGYTF. CDR3 coding DNA: TGTGCCAGCAGCTTGGGGGGGACAGGGGGCGTCTATGGCTACACCTTC.

This clone was recorded at least ten times. This chain uses TRBV4-1 with TRBJ1-2, with D uncertain. The CDR3 is made up of 15 amino acids. Germline V gene sequence: CDR1 MGHRA, CDR2 YSYEKL. Deletions cut 4 bases from V and 0 bases from J, with 12 bases between. CDR3 in DNA: TGCGCCAGCAGCCCAACGTCCACAGCTAACTATGGCTACACCTTC. This translates into CASSPTSTANYGYTF.

Turning to this clone: At one end, the junction sequence differs from germline, possibly due to a read error. V is TRBV7-9 and J is TRBJ2-1; 10 bases agree with TRBD1. Germline CDR1 is SEHNR and CDR2 is FQNEAQ (reference sequence). The CDR3 has 17 residues. This chain's CDR3 is CASSLATGGVESNGQFF. CDR3 in DNA: TGTGCCAGCAGCCTCGCGACAGGGGGCGTTGAGAGTAATGGGCAGTTCTTC.

This clone was seen only a few times. In the same sample, other DNA sequences code for this CDR3. This rearrangement joins TRBV5-1 to TRBJ1-4; D might be TRBD1 (6 bases). V lost 0 bases and J 0 bases, leaving 6 bases between the germline ends. Germline loops: CDR1 SGHRS, CDR2 YFSETQ. The CDR3 has 15 amino acids. In DNA, the CDR3 is TGCGCCAGCAGCTTGGAGGGGGCAACTAATGAAAAACTGTTTTTT. Its protein is CASSLEGATNEKLFF.

This clone showed up just once. This chain connects TRBV2 to TRBJ2-3; weak D call: TRBD2 (6 bases). CDR1 and CDR2 (germline): SNHLY, FYNNEI. The CDR3 spans 15 residues. V was clipped by 3 bases and J by 2 bases, with 12 bases between them. CDR3 nucleotides: TGTGCCAGCAGTGAGGCGGGACGGGTCACAGATACGCAGTATTTT. Translated, it gives CASSEAGRVTDTQYF.

The rearrangement joins TRBV28 to TRBJ2-2; TRBD1 matches 7 bases. J lost 2 bases, V lost 8 bases, and 11 bases had no gene match. The CDR3 extends over 16 amino acids. Germline CDR1 reads MDHEN; CDR2 reads SYDVKM. The CDR3 loop reads CASCPAGTENTGELFF. The CDR3 DNA reads TGTGCCAGCTGCCCGGCCGGGACAGAAAACACCGGGGAGCTGTTTTTT.

The rearrangement uses TRBV28 and TRBJ2-1, with TRBD1 matching 9 bases. The CDR3 covers 15 residues. The V gene end was trimmed by 6 bases and the J gene end by 1 base; junction bases not matched to a gene: 4. The germline V gene has CDR1 MDHEN and CDR2 SYDVKM. In DNA form, the CDR3 reads TGTGCCAGCAGAGGAGGGACAGGGTCCTACAATGAGCAGTTCTTC. Its translation is CASRGGTGSYNEQFF.

This clone has just one count. The V gene is TRBV5-6, the J gene TRBJ1-2; 9 bases match TRBD1. After removal of 0 bases from V and 5 bases from J, the junction contained 5 bases not matched to a gene. Germline values: CDR1 SGHDT, CDR2 YYEEEE. This CDR3 contains 15 residues. In nucleotides, the CDR3 is TGTGCCAGCAGCTTGGCGGACAGGGGAATTTATGGCTACACCTTC. It is translated as CASSLADRGIYGYTF. Looking up the rest from reference TRBV5-6 and TRBJ1-2 gives the full variable domain: DAGVTQSPTHLIKTRGQQVTLRCSPKSGHDTVSWYQQALGQGPQFIFQYYEEEERQRGNFPDRFSGHQFPNYSSELNVNALLLGDSALYLCASSLADRGIYGYTFGSGTRLTVV.

This sequence joins TRBV30 and TRBJ1-1; D remains ambiguous. V was trimmed by 2 bases and J by 1 base, leaving 8 bases between them. The CDR3 extends over 13 amino acids. Germline V gene lookup returns CDR1 GTSNPN and CDR2 SVGIG (reference sequence). The CDR3 sequence is CAWSITGNTEAFF. CDR3 bases: TGTGCCTGGAGTATAACCGGGAACACTGAAGCTTTCTTT.

The chain carries TRBV13 and TRBJ2-1; D may be TRBD1 (5 bases). Trimming left V 1 base short and J 9 bases short, with 13 bases between. The CDR3 consists of 14 residues. Looked up from germline, CDR1 is PRHDT and CDR2 is FYEKMQ (reference sequence). CDR3 coding DNA: TGTGCCAGCAGCTTAGATGGGTGGCAGGGTGAGCAGTTCTTC. As protein: CASSLDGWQGEQFF.